Sequencing of this TCR beta chain was carried out in a study of blood T cell repertoires in COVID-19 (TCRdb year 2020). With regard to the full study: Samples covering the acute and convalescent phases of COVID-19 were provided by collaborators in the United States, Italy and Spain. The material from the prospective study consisted of cDNA or gDNA derived from T cells, B-cell-depleted T cells, or PBMCs. Deeply sampled blood TCRbeta repertoires from subjects exposed to, actively infected with, or recovered from COVID-19 were included in the dataset. The repertoires were released in a freely available public database meant as a resource for research on the immune response to SARS-CoV-2. Samples were obtained from the ongoing ImmuneRACE study (first 160 participants) and from 1,254 subjects provided by 6 global collaborators. Nearly every sample came with metadata listing a de-identified subject ID, COVID-19 status, age in years and sex. Where available, HLA class I and class II types were obtained from metadata supplied by the sample provider rather than from assay-based typing.

The research as a whole found: The quantity of clinical and demographic metadata differed by source and by participant and was supplied without curation.

Of note for this clone: What this receptor recognizes is not known. Base-call qualities are not available, and no considerably larger clone is one nucleotide away.

Collaborating institutions collected whole blood in K2EDTA tubes following their own protocols. For TCRbeta analysis, collaborators shipped samples as frozen whole blood, isolated PBMCs, or DNA extracted from either of those sample types. CDR1 and CDR2, looked up from the germline V gene (reference sequence), are GTSNPN and SVGIG. CDR3 length: 13 amino acids, cysteine to phenylalanine. Solely the CDR3 DNA is kept, with 39 bases framed from the first base. Trimming at the junction amounts to 4 bases on V and 5 bases on J, and the germline ends lie 14 bases apart. TCRbeta CDR3 regions were amplified from genomic DNA using the immunoSEQ Assay, a bias-controlled multiplex PCR. The authors' analysis ran thus. The number of nucleated cells in each sample was estimated by amplification of reference gene primers within the assay. To quantify the absolute abundance of each unique TCRbeta CDR3 rearrangement, sequence reads were collapsed and filtered. For each sample, productive Simpson clonality was calculated by taking the square root of Simpson's diversity index across productive rearrangements. TCRdb re-hosts the immuneACCESS table, in-frame sequences only. Its copies lack some clones; in the studies checked, an unresolved V gene accounts for under half of them, and the cause for the rest is not known. V and J calls and clone size are those listed in that table; D and trimming were worked out from the DNA. The sample data list 65,000 or so clones, and 76% of these were observed just once. The ten largest clones capture 6% to 7% of the sample.

The receptor's source is a woman aged 50 to 65 with active or convalescent COVID-19. Material for sequencing was peripheral blood. In this chain, TRBV30 is recombined with TRBJ1-2, with the D gene call left open. CDR3 reads: CAWTNKGGYGYTF. The base sequence is TGTGCCTGGACTAACAAGGGAGGGTATGGCTACACCTTC.